This entry features one T cell receptor beta chain sequence. The CDR3 totals 13 residues. Germline V lookup: CDR1 LGHDT, CDR2 YNNKEL (reference sequence). V lost 5 bases, J lost 7 bases, and 7 bases stayed unmatched. The data originate from a study of blood T cell repertoires in COVID-19. Study-level information: Nucleic acid was either cDNA or gDNA, and it came from T cells, B-cell-depleted T cells, or PBMCs.

TCRdb's table, derived via immunoSEQ multiplex PCR, lists solely in-frame clones and lacks some. The sample holds 150,000 or so clones, about 90% seen once. The sequenced sample was peripheral blood. The sequence derives from a man aged 80 or over with acute or convalescent COVID-19. The chain has TRBV3-1 (or the pseudogene TRBV3-2) and TRBJ2-7; 8 bases map to TRBD1. CDR3 sequence (DNA): TGTGCCAGCAGCTATTCCGGGACAGGTGAGCAGTACTTC. Amino acid sequence: CASSYSGTGEQYF.